This T cell receptor (beta chain) was obtained from a study of blood T cell repertoires in COVID-19. In the study overall: T cells, B-cell-depleted T cells, or PBMCs provided the cDNA or gDNA that served as material.

J lost 5 bases, V lost 0 bases, and 6 bases had no gene match. CDR3 size: 17 residues. The germline V gene encodes CDR1 SGHVS and CDR2 FQNEAQ. How the authors handled the data: Reference gene primers were amplified, and this amplification served to estimate nucleated cell counts. The table came from immunoSEQ multiplex PCR; TCRdb's copy has only in-frame clones and leaves some out. Clone size and the V and J calls come from that table; the DNA yielded D and trimming. The sample lists roughly 150,000 clones, around four fifths occurring once. The rearrangement uses TRBV7-8 and TRBJ1-6, with TRBD1 identical over 8 bases. Specimen: PBMCs or T cells enriched from blood (not recorded which). The TCR originated in a woman aged 35 to 49 who had recovered from COVID-19. CDR3 loop: CASSLAGQDRNNSPLHF. DNA for the CDR3: TGTGCCAGCAGCTTAGCGGGACAGGATCGAAATAATTCACCCCTCCACTTT.